This T cell receptor beta chain came from a study of shared clonotypes between healthy human individuals. Germline V gene lookup returns CDR1 MDHEN and CDR2 SYDVKM. Trimming pared 4 bases from V and 3 bases from J, leaving 11 bases between. The CDR3 has 14 amino acids. Libraries were prepared by immunoSEQ multiplex PCR; TCRdb keeps only in-frame clonotypes and omits some of them. Altogether some 900,000 clones are present, 60% to 85% being singletons, with the ten largest covering nearly 1.5%. This receptor was identified in a man aged 18-30 years in good health. Source material: memory CD4+ T cells sorted from blood. Subset given: CD45RA-negative fraction. The gene calls are TRBV28 and TRBJ2-3; D is uncertain. This chain's CDR3 is CASSWHEGTDTQYF. The CDR3 nucleotides are TGTGCCAGCAGTTGGCACGAAGGAACAGATACGCAGTATTTT. The full variable domain, with the rest looked up from reference TRBV28 and TRBJ2-3, is DVKVTQSSRYLVKRTGEKVFLECVQDMDHENMFWYRQDPGLGLRLIYFSYDVKMKEKGDIPEGYSVSREKKERFSLILESASTNQTSMYLCASSWHEGTDTQYFGPGTRLTVL.